This is a list of T cell receptor beta chains from one sample in a study of memory CD4+ T cells and cytomegalovirus serostatus. The assay was immunoSEQ multiplex PCR, and TCRdb's table has in-frame clones only and misses some. The data hold tens of thousands of clones, with around 77% observed a single time. Material for sequencing was memory CD4+ T cells from blood. Every receptor here comes from an adult in good health and CMV-seronegative. The CDR3 runs from the conserved cysteine through the conserved F or W. The order of the fields is J gene, clone size, V gene, D gene, CDR3 DNA, CDR3 protein. The D gene is left open where the match is weak. Only some rows state a clone size, as once, few, many or a class for expanded clones.

>TRBJ2-3|NA|TRBV10-2|NA
TGCGCCACCCGGTCCAACACAGATACGCAGTATTTT
CATRSNTDTQYF
>TRBJ1-2|few|TRBV7-9|TRBD1
TGTGCCAGCAGCCTCTGGGCGGGGACAGACTATGGCTACACCTTC
CASSLWAGTDYGYTF
>TRBJ1-4|NA|TRBV25-1|NA
TGTGCCAGCAGGGGGTCGTCCCGGGAAAAACTGTTTTTT
CASRGSSREKLFF
>TRBJ1-4|NA|TRBV6-1|NA
TGTGCCAGCGGGGACGTCGCAACTAATGAAAAACTGTTTTTT
CASGDVATNEKLFF
>TRBJ1-1|few|TRBV6-5|NA
TGTGCCAGCAGTTACGGTATGGGCACTGAAGCTTTCTTT
CASSYGMGTEAFF
>TRBJ1-2|NA|TRBV7-9|NA
TGTGCCAGCAGCGCAGGAGCGGTCTATGGCTACACCTTC
CASSAGAVYGYTF
>TRBJ1-5|NA|TRBV6-1|NA
TGTGCCAGCAGTGAAGCCGTTCAGCCCCAGCATTTT
CASSEAVQPQHF
>TRBJ1-1|NA|TRBV19|NA
TGTGCCAGTAGTACCACGACAGCGAACACTGAAGCTTTCTTT
CASSTTTANTEAFF
>TRBJ2-4|NA|TRBV15|NA
TGTGCCACCAGCAGAGACGGAGGGGTGGAGTGGCATCAGTACTTC
CATSRDGGVEWHQYF
>TRBJ1-5|NA|TRBV28|NA
TGTGCCAGCACCACAGGGAAGGAGCGGCCCCAGCATTTT
CASTTGKERPQHF
>TRBJ2-1|NA|TRBV9|NA
TGTGCCAGCAGCGGGACCGCAGGGGTGATTAATGAGCAGTTCTTC
CASSGTAGVINEQFF
>TRBJ1-3|NA|TRBV20-1|NA
TGCAGTACAGACTCTGGAAACACCATATATTTT
CSTDSGNTIYF
>TRBJ2-7|NA|TRBV7-2|NA
TGTGCCAGCAGCTCCACCTACGAGCAGTACTTC
CASSSTYEQYF
>TRBJ2-1|NA|TRBV7-2|NA
TGTGCCAGCAGGTTAGCCGGGGAGCAGTTCTTC
CASRLAGEQFF
>TRBJ2-1|NA|TRBV4-2|TRBD2
TGTGCCAGCAGCCAAGGAGGCGGGACTAGCCGAAATGAGCAGTTCTTC
CASSQGGGTSRNEQFF
>TRBJ1-2|NA|TRBV4-1|TRBD1
TGCGCCAGCAGCCAAGACCGGGACAGCGAGAGCTATGGCTACACCTTC
CASSQDRDSESYGYTF
>TRBJ2-2|NA|TRBV11-2|NA
TGTGCCAGCAGCCCCGGAAGCGGGACAAACACCGGGGAGCTGTTTTTT
CASSPGSGTNTGELFF
>TRBJ2-1|NA|TRBV29-1|NA
TGCAGCGTTGGTGACAATGAGCAGTTCTTC
CSVGDNEQFF
>TRBJ2-7|NA|TRBV7-2|NA
TGTGCCAGCAGCTTACGGTACGATACTTACGAGCAGTACTTC
CASSLRYDTYEQYF
>TRBJ2-1|NA|TRBV7-8|NA
TGTGCCAGCAGCTTAGGAGGCAGTTTAGGCAATGAGCAGTTCTTC
CASSLGGSLGNEQFF
>TRBJ2-1|NA|TRBV6-5|TRBD1
TGTGCCAGCAGTTACTCGAAACAGGGGGGCTACAATGAGCAGTTCTTC
CASSYSKQGGYNEQFF
>TRBJ2-2|once|TRBV5-1|TRBD2
TGCGCCAGCAGCCTAGGAGCGGGAGGCACCGGGGAGCTGTTTTTT
CASSLGAGGTGELFF
>TRBJ2-7|NA|TRBV6-1|TRBD2
TGTGCCAGCAGTGAAGCGCCCCAGGGAGGGGCCTACGAGCAGTACTTC
CASSEAPQGGAYEQYF
>TRBJ2-3|NA|TRBV10-3|TRBD1
TGTGCCATCAGTGAGTGGACAGGGGGATCCACAGATACGCAGTATTTT
CAISEWTGGSTDTQYF
>TRBJ2-7|NA|TRBV7-3|NA
TGTGCCAGCAGCCCAACCGGGCCCAGGGACGAGCAGTACTTC
CASSPTGPRDEQYF
>TRBJ2-1|NA|TRBV7-2|NA
TGTGCCAGCAGCCCTGGGTGGGGGTCGAATGAGCAGTTCTTC
CASSPGWGSNEQFF
>TRBJ2-3|NA|TRBV10-3|NA
TGTGCCATCAGGTCGAAAGGGCCAAGTGTCACAGATACGCAGTATTTT
CAIRSKGPSVTDTQYF
>TRBJ2-7|NA|TRBV28|NA
TGTGCCAGCAGTTTCGCCAGCCTCCGTTCCTACGAGCAGTACTTC
CASSFASLRSYEQYF
>TRBJ2-5|NA|TRBV5-4|NA
TGTGCCAGCAGCCTGGAGGGACAAAACCAAGAGACCCAGTACTTC
CASSLEGQNQETQYF
>TRBJ2-5|NA|TRBV25-1|TRBD1
TGTGCCAGCCGTCCGGGACAGGGCTTAGGAGAGACCCAGTACTTC
CASRPGQGLGETQYF
>TRBJ2-6|NA|TRBV5-6|NA
TGTGCCAGCAGCATCCCACCTACTGGGGCCAACGTCCTGACTTTC
CASSIPPTGANVLTF
>TRBJ1-1|few|TRBV28|NA
TGTGCCAGCAGTAACCCGCAGGGGTACACTGAAGCTTTCTTT
CASSNPQGYTEAFF
>TRBJ1-5|NA|TRBV6-1|TRBD1
TGTGCCAGCAGGGAATACTACACCAAGACAGGGGAAGGGCAGCCCCAGCATTTT
CASREYYTKTGEGQPQHF
>TRBJ2-1|NA|TRBV7-9|NA
TGTGCCAGCAGCCCGCGAGGGACCCTGAGCTCCTACAATGAGCAGTTCTTC
CASSPRGTLSSYNEQFF
>TRBJ2-6|NA|TRBV4-2|TRBD1
TGTGCCAGCAGCCGACGGGCCCCGGGACAGGGGGTCTCTGGGGCCAACGTCCTGACTTTC
CASSRRAPGQGVSGANVLTF
>TRBJ2-2|NA|TRBV5-1|NA
TGCGCCAGCAGCGGAGGGGACAGATCAGGGGAGCTGTTTTTT
CASSGGDRSGELFF
>TRBJ2-3|NA|TRBV11-2|TRBD1
TGTGCCAGCAGCTTAGCCCCTAGACAGGGGACTAGCACAGATACGCAGTATTTT
CASSLAPRQGTSTDTQYF
>TRBJ1-1|few|TRBV19|NA
TGTGCCAGTAGGGAGATGGACACTGAAGCTTTCTTT
CASREMDTEAFF
>TRBJ1-1|NA|TRBV5-1|NA
TGCGCCAGCAAGGTCCGGGACGGAGAAAACACTGAAGCTTTCTTT
CASKVRDGENTEAFF
>TRBJ2-3|NA|TRBV19|NA
TGTGCCAGTAGTGACAGAGGTACGCAGTATTTT
CASSDRGTQYF
>TRBJ1-1|NA|TRBV6-1|TRBD1
TGTGCCAGCACCCTCGGGACAGCTAACACTGAAGCTTTCTTT
CASTLGTANTEAFF
>TRBJ1-4|NA|TRBV2|TRBD1
TGTGCCAGCATTCAGCAGACAGGGAGCAATGAAAAACTGTTTTTT
CASIQQTGSNEKLFF
>TRBJ1-1|NA|TRBV2|NA
TGTGCCAGCACTTCGACAGTGGAAGCTTTCTTT
CASTSTVEAFF
>TRBJ1-1|NA|TRBV7-2|NA
TGTGCCAGCAGCTTAGGGGCACAGTGGGGGACTGAAGCTTTCTTT
CASSLGAQWGTEAFF
>TRBJ1-1|NA|TRBV7-9|NA
TGTGCCAGCAGCTTACGGGATATGGTACGTCTACAGTACACTGAAGCTTTCTTT
CASSLRDMVRLQYTEAFF
>TRBJ2-2|NA|TRBV7-3|TRBD2
TGTGCCAGCAGCTTAAGGGAGACTAGCGGCACCGGGGAGCTGTTTTTT
CASSLRETSGTGELFF
>TRBJ2-3|NA|TRBV16|NA
TGTGCCAGCAGCCCCCCGACGACTCCCACAGATACGCAGTATTTT
CASSPPTTPTDTQYF
>TRBJ2-1|few|TRBV4-3|TRBD1
TGCGCCAGCAGCCAACAGGACAGGGAGTCCTACAATGAGCAGTTCTTC
CASSQQDRESYNEQFF
>TRBJ1-5|NA|TRBV28|NA
TGTGCCAGCAGTTTATGGGACAGAAATCAGCCCCAGCATTTT
CASSLWDRNQPQHF
>TRBJ1-5|NA|TRBV11-2|NA
TGTGCCAGCAGCCAAGACGGACGGGGGGAGCAGCCCCAGCATTTT
CASSQDGRGEQPQHF
>TRBJ2-1|NA|TRBV6-6|NA
TGTGCCAGCAGTTCTCGGGACAAACAGTTCTTC
CASSSRDKQFF
>TRBJ2-5|NA|TRBV27|TRBD2
TGTGCCAGCAGTTTAGCCAGCGGGGGAAAAGAGACCCAGTACTTC
CASSLASGGKETQYF
>TRBJ1-1|NA|TRBV14|NA
TGTGCCAGCAGCGGGGGTTTAGGTCGTAACACTGAAGCTTTCTTT
CASSGGLGRNTEAFF
>TRBJ1-3|NA|TRBV6-5|TRBD1
TGTGCCAGCCGAAGACAGGGACAGGGAAACACCATATATTTT
CASRRQGQGNTIYF
>TRBJ1-2|few|TRBV5-6|NA
TGTGCCAGCAGTGTGACAGACTATGGCTACACCTTC
CASSVTDYGYTF
>TRBJ2-3|NA|TRBV19|NA
TGTGCCAGTAGTATTAGGCTTTTCACAGATACGCAGTATTTT
CASSIRLFTDTQYF
>TRBJ2-3|few|TRBV10-1|NA
TGCGCCAGCAGTGATGCCTCCGATACGCAGTATTTT
CASSDASDTQYF